This T cell receptor beta chain was observed in a study of neurological immune-mediated disorders. Germline V gene sequence: CDR1 SQVTM, CDR2 ANQGSEA. J was trimmed by 5 bases and V by 3 bases; bases with no gene match: 12. The CDR3 has 16 residues. This clonotype came up many times. A single record per CDR3 protein comes from TCRdb applying MiXCR to the 5' RACE reads. The sample contains tens of thousands of distinct CDR3 sequences, roughly 2.5% of which appear only once. The TCR was taken from a middle-aged man with multiple sclerosis. Sequenced sample: PBMCs. This sequence joins TRBV29-1 and TRBJ2-3; 9 nucleotides match TRBD2. CDR3: CSVDPVAGVPGDTQYF. DNA of the CDR3: TGCAGCGTTGATCCGGTAGCGGGGGTTCCGGGAGATACGCAGTATTTT.